Following are 13 T cell receptor beta chains from one sample sequenced in a study of cytomegalovirus exposure and HLA in healthy donors. The PCR contained 60 Vbeta and 13 Jbeta primers. Clones were read by immunoSEQ multiplex PCR, and TCRdb kept only the in-frame ones, dropping some. The sample data list 150,000 to 200,000 clones. Sequencing was done on a sample of PBMCs. Receptor source: a woman aged 18-29 years in good health and CMV-seropositive.

The chain uses TRBV29-1 and TRBJ2-5, with a weak D call TRBD1 (5 bases). The V and J ends lost 6 bases and 4 bases respectively, with 12 bases between them. Germline CDR1 and CDR2: SQVTM and ANQGSEA. This CDR3 region has 12 residues. The CDR3 is CSVGWQGETQYF. For the CDR3, the DNA is TGCAGCGTCGGTTGGCAGGGAGAGACCCAGTACTTC.

The rearrangement links TRBV30 to TRBJ1-1; D is undetermined. Germline CDR1 GTSNPN, CDR2 SVGIG (reference sequence). Trimming removed 2 bases at V and 1 base at J, with 8 bases between. This CDR3 contains 13 residues. The CDR3 sequence is CAWSREGNTEAFF. CDR3 in DNA: TGTGCCTGGAGTAGGGAGGGGAACACTGAAGCTTTCTTT.

The chain joins TRBV30 to TRBJ2-1, with a tentative D call TRBD2 (5 bases). CDR3 length: 14 amino acids. The germline V gene encodes CDR1 GTSNPN and CDR2 SVGIG (reference sequence). V was trimmed by 5 bases and J by 9 bases, leaving 20 bases between them. The CDR3 region is CAWGWDFLASEQFF. The CDR3 nucleotides are TGTGCCTGGGGTTGGGATTTCCTAGCAAGTGAGCAGTTCTTC.

The gene calls are TRBV20-1 and TRBJ2-1; 8 bases fit TRBD2. The CDR3 length is 10 residues. From germline, CDR1 is DFQATT and CDR2 SNEGSKA (reference sequence). In DNA form, the CDR3 reads TGCAGCGGGAGGGCCAATGAGCAGTTCTTC. Encoded protein: CSGRANEQFF.

In DNA, the CDR3 is TGTGCCAGCAGTGGACAGGGGAGGGCCACAGATACGCAGTATTTT. Its protein is CASSGQGRATDTQYF. The chain has TRBV2 and TRBJ2-3; D possibly corresponds to TRBD1 (8 bases). Trimming took off 4 bases at V and 2 bases at J, with 13 bases between the two ends. Per the germline V gene, CDR1 is SNHLY and CDR2 is FYNNEI. The CDR3 loop spans 15 amino acids.

The V gene is TRBV10-1, the J gene TRBJ2-3, with D maybe TRBD1 (6 bases). Per the germline V gene, CDR1 is WNHNN and CDR2 is SYGVQD (reference sequence). V was shortened by 8 bases and J by 7 bases, with 22 bases between the two germline ends. This CDR3 is built from 15 residues. CDR3 sequence (DNA): TGCGCCAGCGAGGTGGACAGACCGGCCTCAAATACGCAGTATTTT. Residues: CASEVDRPASNTQYF.

The chain links TRBV6-6 to TRBJ2-3; D is perhaps TRBD2 (6 bases). CDR3 length equals 14 residues. Trimming stripped 6 bases from V and 4 bases from J, with 14 bases between. Germline V gene sequence: CDR1 MNHNY, CDR2 SVGAGI (reference sequence). CDR3 DNA sequence: TGTGCCAGCAGGATTTTACTAGCTTCAGATACGCAGTATTTT. Its protein is CASRILLASDTQYF.

This chain connects TRBV6-5 to TRBJ2-7, with D possibly TRBD2 on 5 matching bases. The CDR3 spans 15 residues. V lost 7 bases to trimming and J lost 5 bases, with 21 bases between them. Germline assignment: CDR1 MNHEY and CDR2 SVGAGI. The CDR3 loop reads CASTPSAASNHEQYF. CDR3 DNA sequence: TGTGCCAGCACCCCCAGTGCAGCTAGCAACCACGAGCAGTACTTC.

V and J are TRBV6-5 and TRBJ2-5, with D perhaps TRBD2 (6 bases). Germline V gives CDR1 MNHEY, CDR2 SVGAGI. V dropped 5 bases and J dropped 5 bases, with 12 bases sitting between them. The CDR3 is made up of 13 amino acids. CDR3 sequence reads: CASSRPGAETQYF. The CDR3 DNA follows: TGTGCCAGCAGTCGTCCGGGAGCGGAGACCCAGTACTTC.

With regard to this clone: Sequence at one end of the junction differs from germline and may be a read error. This sequence joins TRBV19 and TRBJ2-1; 11 bases agree with TRBD1. CDR1 LNHDA and CDR2 SQIVND come from the germline V gene (reference sequence). The CDR3 extends over 12 amino acids. CDR3 in DNA: TGTGCCAGTAGTGAAGGGACAGGGGGGAACCTCTTC. The encoded protein is CASSEGTGGNLF.

CDR3 in amino acids: CASSTSGGATDTQYF. The DNA of the CDR3 is TGTGCCAGTAGTACTAGCGGGGGGGCGACAGATACGCAGTATTTT. The rearrangement uses TRBV19 and TRBJ2-3; 12 bases agree with TRBD2. CDR3 size: 15 residues. Germline trimming cut 4 bases from V and 3 bases from J; bases unmatched to any gene: 2. The germline CDR1 and CDR2 sequences are LNHDA and SQIVND (reference sequence). Full variable domain (outside the CDR3, taken from reference TRBV19 and TRBJ2-3): DGGITQSPKYLFRKEGQNVTLSCEQNLNHDAMYWYRQDPGQGLRLIYYSQIVNDFQKGDIAEGYSVSREKKESFPLTVTSAQKNPTAFYLCASSTSGGATDTQYFGPGTRLTVL.

The gene calls are TRBV2 and TRBJ1-3, with 7 positions matching TRBD1. The CDR3 contains 15 residues. The junction had 12 bases not matched to a gene; V was cut back by 6 bases and J by 7 bases. Germline CDR1 reads SNHLY; CDR2 reads FYNNEI. CDR3 region: CASRVTGAPGNTIYF. The DNA for the CDR3 is TGTGCCAGCAGAGTTACAGGGGCCCCGGGGAACACCATATATTTT.

The chain employs TRBV12-5 and TRBJ1-1, with 10 positions matching TRBD1. Trimming at V came to 4 bases and at J to 8 bases, leaving 7 bases not matched to a gene. The CDR3 sequence is 14 residues long. CDR1 LGHNT and CDR2 FRNRAP come from the germline V gene. CDR3 residues: CASGYRTGGDEAFF. DNA of the CDR3: TGTGCTAGTGGTTACAGGACAGGGGGAGACGAAGCTTTCTTT.